The present entry profiles one TCR beta chain with its context. These data originate in a study of control samples from healthy donors and cancer patients. The protocol was immunoSEQ multiplex PCR, while the TCRdb copy is restricted to in-frame clones and leaves out a portion. The sample yields 130,000 or so clones, roughly 84% seen once. V gave up 3 bases and J gave up 4 bases, with 11 bases separating them. The CDR3 has 14 amino acids. In germline, CDR1 is SGDLS, CDR2 YYNGEE. This TCR was recovered from a man between 50 and 59 years old in good health. The sample comprised blood. This sequence joins TRBV9 and TRBJ2-1, with D possibly being TRBD1 or TRBD2 (6 bases each). The CDR3 sequence: CASSEEGGYNEQFF. CDR3 coding DNA: TGTGCCAGCAGCGAGGAGGGGGGATACAATGAGCAGTTCTTC.